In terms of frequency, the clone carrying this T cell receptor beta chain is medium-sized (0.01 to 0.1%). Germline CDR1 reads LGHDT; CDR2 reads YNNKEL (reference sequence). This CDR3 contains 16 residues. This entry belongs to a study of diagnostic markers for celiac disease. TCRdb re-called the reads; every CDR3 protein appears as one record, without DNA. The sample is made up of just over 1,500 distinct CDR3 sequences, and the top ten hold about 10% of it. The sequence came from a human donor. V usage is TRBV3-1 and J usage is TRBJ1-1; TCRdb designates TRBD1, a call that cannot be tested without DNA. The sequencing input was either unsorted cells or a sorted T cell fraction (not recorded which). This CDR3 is CASSQAGLGMNTEAFF.